One and the same sample provided the 12 T cell receptor beta chains below, sequenced in a study of cytomegalovirus exposure and HLA in healthy donors. The primer mix had 60 Vbeta and 13 Jbeta primers. Method: immunoSEQ multiplex PCR; TCRdb's copy keeps in-frame clones and lacks some. The data contain about 55,000 clones, 65% to 85% of them singletons. The sample consisted of PBMCs. The receptors shown here come from a young man in good health and CMV-seronegative.

The chain combines TRBV30 with TRBJ2-5, with 10 bases fitting TRBD2. Germline assignment: CDR1 GTSNPN and CDR2 SVGIG (reference sequence). The V and J ends lost 0 bases and 2 bases, in that order; junction bases with no gene match: 3. This CDR3 region has 15 residues. The CDR3 DNA is TGTGCCTGGAGTGTACTAGCGGGGCGTCAAGAGACCCAGTACTTC. Protein: CAWSVLAGRQETQYF. Combining the CDR3 with reference TRBV30 and TRBJ2-5 gives the whole variable domain SQTIHQWPATLVQPVGSPLSLECTVEGTSNPNLYWYRQAAGRGLQLLFYSVGIGQISSEVPQNLSASRPQDRQFILSSKKLLLSDSGFYLCAWSVLAGRQETQYFGPGTRLLVL.

V is TRBV28 and J is TRBJ1-2; D gene ambiguous. Trimming took off 3 bases at V and 4 bases at J, with 3 bases between the two ends. The CDR3 runs 11 residues. Germline values: CDR1 MDHEN, CDR2 SYDVKM. Written as DNA, the CDR3 is TGTGCCAGCAGTTTGGCCTATGGCTACACCTTC. Protein product: CASSLAYGYTF.

This chain joins TRBV7-2 and TRBJ1-1; maybe TRBD1 (5 bases). CDR1 is SGHTA and CDR2 is FQGNSA in the germline V gene. CDR3 length: 15 residues. Trimming removed 6 bases from V and 6 bases from J, with 20 bases in between. The CDR3 is CASRYAQGTTAEAFF. In DNA, the CDR3 is TGTGCCAGCAGGTATGCGCAGGGTACTACTGCTGAAGCTTTCTTT.

The gene calls are TRBV7-9 and TRBJ2-7; D is perhaps TRBD2 (5 bases). The V end was cut by 0 bases, the J end by 6 bases, with 15 bases between. CDR3 length: 15 amino acids. The germline V gene encodes CDR1 SEHNR and CDR2 FQNEAQ (reference sequence). The CDR3 sequence is CASSLAGRRTSEQYF. The CDR3 DNA follows: TGTGCCAGCAGCTTAGCGGGTCGCCGGACTTCCGAGCAGTACTTC.

The rearrangement joins TRBV15 to TRBJ2-2; 7 bases align to TRBD1. V shed 0 bases and J 6 bases; nucleotides not matched to a gene: 4. The germline V gene encodes CDR1 LNHNV and CDR2 YYDKDF (reference sequence). CDR3 size: 15 residues. Here the CDR3 DNA reads TGTGCCACCAGCAGAGATCTGCAGGGGGCCGGGGAGCTGTTTTTT. It yields the protein CATSRDLQGAGELFF. Supplemented by reference TRBV15 and TRBJ2-2, the full variable domain reads DAMVIQNPRYQVTQFGKPVTLSCSQTLNHNVMYWYQQKSSQAPKLLFHYYDKDFNNEADTPDNFQSRRPNTSFCFLDIRSPGLGDTAMYLCATSRDLQGAGELFFGEGSRLTVL.

The chain combines TRBV7-3 with TRBJ2-1; 11 bases align to TRBD2. The junction had 7 bases not matched to a gene; V was cut back by 1 base and J by 8 bases. This CDR3 comprises 16 residues. Germline CDR1 is SGHTA and CDR2 is FQGTGA. The CDR3 DNA is TGTGCCAGCAGCTTAAGAGGGACTAGCGGTTTGGATGAGCAGTTCTTC. Amino acids: CASSLRGTSGLDEQFF.

This clone occurred once. This CDR3 is CASSTGTSGRLDTQYF. In DNA, the CDR3 is TGTGCCAGCAGCACGGGGACTAGCGGGAGACTAGATACGCAGTATTTT. J is TRBJ2-3 and V is TRBV7-8; 14 bases match TRBD2. Germline CDR1 reads SGHVS; CDR2 reads FQNEAQ. CDR3 length: 16 amino acids. V dropped 5 bases and J dropped 5; count of bases not matched to a gene: 6. Complete variable domain (other parts from reference TRBV7-8 and TRBJ2-3): GAGVSQSPRYKVAKRGQDVALRCDPISGHVSLFWYQQALGQGPEFLTYFQNEAQLDKSGLPSDRFFAERPEGSVSTLKIQRTQQEDSAVYLCASSTGTSGRLDTQYFGPGTRLTVL.

CDR3 in DNA: TGTGCCAGCAGCCCCGGGCAACTAGCGGGGGGCGGTGAGACCCAGTACTTC. This encodes CASSPGQLAGGGETQYF. The V gene is TRBV9, the J gene TRBJ2-5; TRBD2 agrees at 12 bases. V gave up 4 bases and J gave up 5 bases; unmatched junction bases: 12. This CDR3 comprises 17 residues. Germline CDR1 is SGDLS and CDR2 is YYNGEE.

The rearrangement links TRBV18 to TRBJ2-7; 8 nucleotides agree with TRBD1. This CDR3 is built from 16 residues. Germline trimming cut 0 bases from V and 4 bases from J; bases unmatched to any gene: 8. Germline V gene lookup returns CDR1 KGHSH and CDR2 LQKENI. As DNA, the CDR3 is TGTGCCAGCTCACCACCGGTCGGACAGGGTTTTTACGAGCAGTACTTC. Translating gives CASSPPVGQGFYEQYF.

CDR3 amino acids: CASSEGLTYEQYF. CDR3 in DNA: TGTGCCAGCAGTGAAGGGCTCACCTACGAGCAGTACTTC. J is TRBJ2-7 and V is TRBV6-1; no clear D gene. Per the germline V gene, CDR1 is MNHNS and CDR2 is SASEGT. V lost 1 base and J lost 2, with 6 bases in between. This CDR3 is 13 amino acids long.

The chain combines TRBV5-4 with TRBJ2-5; TRBD2 agrees at 8 bases. V lost 4 bases, J lost 2 bases, and 7 bases stayed unmatched. CDR3 length: 15 residues. Germline-derived CDR1 and CDR2 are SGHNT and YYREEE (reference sequence). As DNA, the CDR3 is TGTGCCAGCAGCACTGGACTAGCAACTCAAGAGACCCAGTACTTC. Protein sequence: CASSTGLATQETQYF.

The chain employs TRBV7-9 and TRBJ2-5; 7 bases agree with TRBD1. Unmatched junction bases numbered 3, after V lost 1 base and J lost 4 bases. This CDR3 comprises 14 residues. CDR1 is SEHNR, CDR2 FQNEAQ, per germline (reference sequence). Here the CDR3 DNA reads TGTGCCAGCAGCTTAGGGGGACAGTTAGAGACCCAGTACTTC. Its protein product is CASSLGGQLETQYF.